This TCR beta chain was captured by sequencing in a study of technical replicates of blood from a few donors. Only in-frame clones appear in the TCRdb table, and some are missing; sequencing was by immunoSEQ multiplex PCR. The sample contains around 83,000 clones, 90% to 95% of which appear only once. The CDR3 has 16 residues. J was trimmed by 6 bases and V by 7 bases; bases with no gene match: 15. CDR1 SGHVS and CDR2 FQNEAQ come from the germline V gene. This receptor was taken from a human donor in good health. The sample was T cells isolated from PBMCs. V usage is TRBV7-8 and J usage is TRBJ2-7; 10 bases fit TRBD1. CDR3 in DNA: TGTGCCAGCACCGAGTATGCCAGGACAGGGGGTTTCGAGCAGTACTTC. This gives the protein CASTEYARTGGFEQYF.